The 14 T cell receptor beta chains in this list originate from one sample, sequenced in a study of CD8 T cells in Susac syndrome. Random hexamers were used to reverse transcribe about 0.45 to 1 ug of RNA. TCRdb recomputed calls from the immunoSEQ multiplex PCR reads with MiXCR, one row per CDR3 protein. Of some 77,000 distinct CDR3 sequences in the sample, roughly 93% were seen once. Material: CD4+ T cells from PBMCs. These receptors all come from a human donor with Susac syndrome.

The CDR3 loop is CASSGGFYEQYF. The CDR3 nucleotides read TGTGCCAGCAGCGGGGGTTTTTACGAGCAGTACTTC. The chain combines TRBV2 with TRBJ2-7; tentative D call: TRBD2 (6 bases). V was trimmed by 6 bases and J by 4 bases, leaving 10 bases between them. The CDR3 covers 12 residues. In germline, CDR1 is SNHLY, CDR2 FYNNEI.

The J gene is TRBJ2-7, the V gene TRBV10-3; 7 bases map to TRBD1. CDR3 size: 14 residues. Trimming took 5 bases from V and 5 from J; bases not matched to a gene: 9. Germline-derived CDR1 and CDR2 are ENHRY and SYGVKD. CDR3 nucleotides: TGTGCCATCAGTTCGACAGGGATTGCCAACGAGCAGTACTTC. It codes for CAISSTGIANEQYF.

V usage is TRBV7-2 and J usage is TRBJ2-3; TRBD2 matches 13 bases. The CDR3 totals 16 residues. Germline V gives CDR1 SGHTA, CDR2 FQGNSA. V was pared by 3 bases and J by 4 bases, with 4 bases of the junction left unmatched. The CDR3 reads CASSFTSGGAADTQYF. DNA for the CDR3: TGTGCCAGCAGCTTCACTAGCGGGGGGGCCGCAGATACGCAGTATTTT.

The rearrangement joins TRBV18 to TRBJ1-2, with TRBD1 as a possible D gene (5 bases). The V gene lost 4 bases and the J gene lost 7 bases, with 13 bases spanning the gap. CDR3 length: 13 amino acids. Germline V lookup: CDR1 KGHSH, CDR2 LQKENI. CDR3 sequence reads: CASSLSDRFGYTF. The CDR3 DNA sequence: TGTGCCAGCTCACTATCCGACAGATTTGGCTACACCTTC.

The V gene is TRBV6-5, the J gene TRBJ1-3, with unresolved D. Germline V gene lookup returns CDR1 MNHEY and CDR2 SVGAGI. V gave up 6 bases and J gave up 0 bases, with 6 bases separating them. This CDR3 contains 13 residues. The CDR3 nucleotides are TGTGCCAGCAGGACGGCCTCTGGAAACACCATATATTTT. Translating gives CASRTASGNTIYF.

The V and J genes are TRBV5-4 and TRBJ1-5, with D maybe TRBD1 (5 bases). The CDR3 sequence is 15 residues long. Germline assignment: CDR1 SGHNT and CDR2 YYREEE (reference sequence). V lost 0 bases and J lost 1, with 8 bases in between. The CDR3 region is CASSLGGGSNQPQHF. The CDR3, as DNA: TGTGCCAGCAGCTTGGGGGGCGGGAGCAATCAGCCCCAGCATTTT.

This chain joins TRBV6-1 and TRBJ2-7; 14 nucleotides match TRBD2. The CDR3 consists of 17 residues. V lost 5 bases to trimming and J lost 2 bases; unmatched junction nucleotides: 8. Germline lookup yields CDR1 MNHNS and CDR2 SASEGT. The CDR3 DNA is TGTGCCAGCAGTAGGGGACTAGCGGGGGCTCCTACCTACGAGCAGTACTTC. Translation: CASSRGLAGAPTYEQYF.

The chain joins TRBV11-3 to TRBJ2-5, with D uncertain. The germline gives CDR1 SGHNT, CDR2 YENEEA. This CDR3 spans 12 amino acids. Trimming removed 0 bases at V and 10 bases at J, with 9 bases between. The CDR3 reads CASSLDPGGQYF. The DNA of the CDR3 is TGTGCCAGCAGCTTAGATCCAGGCGGCCAGTACTTC. The full variable domain, its missing parts supplied by reference TRBV11-3 and TRBJ2-5, is EAGVVQSPRYKIIEKKQPVAFWCNPISGHNTLYWYLQNLGQGPELLIRYENEEAVDDSQLPKDRFSAERLKGVDSTLKIQPAELGDSAVYLCASSLDPGGQYFGPGTRLLVL.

The V and J genes are TRBV2 and TRBJ2-7; 8 positions match TRBD1. CDR3 length equals 15 residues. Germline CDR1 is SNHLY and CDR2 is FYNNEI. Unmatched junction bases numbered 12, after V lost 5 bases and J lost 6 bases. The CDR3 DNA follows: TGTGCCAGCAGTCTAAACAGGGGGGTTTGGGGCGAGCAGTACTTC. Translated: CASSLNRGVWGEQYF.

The genes are TRBV20-1 and TRBJ1-2, with 9 nucleotides matching TRBD1. The V gene's germline CDR1 is DFQATT and CDR2 SNEGSKA (reference sequence). The CDR3 is 15 residues long. V lost 1 base, J lost 4 bases, and 7 bases stayed unmatched. Written as DNA, the CDR3 is TGCAGTGCTAGAGCCCGACAGGGGGTGGGCTATGGCTACACCTTC. Translation: CSARARQGVGYGYTF.

V and J are TRBV6-2 or TRBV6-3 and TRBJ2-1, with 8 positions matching TRBD1. The junction had 9 bases not matched to a gene; V was cut back by 8 bases and J by 6 bases. This CDR3 comprises 14 residues. Germline values: CDR1 MNHEY, CDR2 SVGEGT. The CDR3 loop is CASLTGTGGNEQFF. DNA of the CDR3: TGTGCCAGCCTCACCGGGACAGGCGGCAATGAGCAGTTCTTC.

The chain couples TRBV27 to TRBJ2-1; 7 bases are shared with TRBD1. Germline V gene data show CDR1 as MNHEY and CDR2 as SMNVEV (reference sequence). With 6 bases clipped from V and 3 bases from J, the junction kept 5 bases outside the gene matches. There are 14 residues in the CDR3. The CDR3 loop is CASRVTGVYNEQFF. The CDR3 region has the DNA TGTGCCAGCAGGGTAACAGGGGTCTACAATGAGCAGTTCTTC.

This clonotype has a single count. The chain links TRBV28 to TRBJ1-5; 9 nucleotides match TRBD1. The CDR3 runs to 16 residues. CDR1 MDHEN and CDR2 SYDVKM come from the germline V gene. The V gene end was trimmed by 4 bases and the J gene end by 2 bases; junction bases not matched to a gene: 6. Written as DNA, the CDR3 is TGTGCCAGCAGTTCCTCACAGGGGGCGGGCAATCAGCCCCAGCATTTT. Protein: CASSSSQGAGNQPQHF.

The chain combines TRBV27 with TRBJ1-6, with D unclear. Germline CDR1 is MNHEY and CDR2 is SMNVEV (reference sequence). There are 17 residues in the CDR3. Trimming pared 2 bases from V and 10 bases from J, leaving 21 bases between. The CDR3 loop reads CASSLGMRAVVRSPLHF. In DNA, the CDR3 is TGTGCCAGCAGTTTAGGAATGAGGGCGGTAGTACGATCACCCCTCCACTTT.